This T cell receptor beta chain came from a study of tumor and adjacent non-tumor tissue in lung cancer listed by TCRdb under 2018. The study in broad terms: By cancer type, the cohort comprised eleven to twelve adenocarcinoma patients, a couple of squamous cell carcinoma patients and 1 small cell lung cancer patient. Ages among the roughly 15 patients ranged from about 31 to 85 years, there were some 10 men and 5 women, and disease was at TNM stage I to III. In total, sequencing yielded 125,075,908 productive TCRbeta reads, which works out to an average of about 4 million reads per sample. The study compared bulk TCRbeta repertoires between lung tumor tissue and matched distant non-tumor lung tissue from more than twelve lung cancer patients. For each patient, one tumor sample and one normal lung sample were taken, giving about 31 paired specimens that underwent TCRbeta CDR3 sequencing. On the study overall, not on this receptor specifically: Neither the sequencing platform nor unique molecular identifiers are mentioned in the methods. Significantly higher TCR diversity (inverse Simpson) was observed in tumor tissue than in normal lung tissue (approximately 440 vs 150, P = 0.0075, Mann-Whitney U test). In normal lung, the top 100 clones accounted for a significantly larger cumulative share of the repertoire than in tumor tissue. Because peripheral blood was not sequenced, blood TCRbeta repertoires in the lung cancer patients of the study were not examined. With only roughly 15 patients in the cohort, the authors noted that larger samples and more detailed clinical data are needed. Younger patients had significantly higher TCR diversity, and higher tumor TCR diversity was associated with shorter overall and disease-free survival.

RNA was isolated from bulk unsorted tissue, and RNA quality was assessed with a NanoDrop ND-1000 and an Agilent 2100. The normal lung samples consisted of distant non-tumor tissue collected more than 3 cm from the tumor edge. The donors were newly diagnosed lung cancer patients admitted for thoracic surgery in China from August to November 2014 who had not received prior chemotherapy. Patients with previous radiotherapy or chemotherapy, or with another concurrent cancer, were excluded from the study. Pieces of surgical tissue measuring about 1-2.1 cm3 were kept in RNAlater solution and stored at -80 degrees C until use. The library was obtained by multiplex PCR. For sequencing, an Illumina HiSeq 2500 was employed. TCRbeta libraries were constructed through three rounds of nested PCR with primers (Table S4) according to protocols modified from ARM-PCR. Before sequencing, PCR products of 200-500 bp were excised from the gel and purified with the QIAquick gel extraction kit. Concerning the study's data processing: Reads were cleaned using Trimmomatic, were merged into complete CDR3 sequences using FLASH, and were assigned to V(D)J germline segments using MiTCR. Clonal diversity was computed as the inverse Simpson's index with VDJtools. In-frame sequences without a premature stop codon were defined as productive reads. Using fastp trimming at Q25 and MiXCR clonotype assembly, TCRdb reanalyzed the public sequencing data and kept in-frame beta chains. CDR3 protein sequences are deduplicated, and each keeps its most common genes and DNA. TCRdb's processing, not the authors', yielded these V and J calls. The sample table contains tens of thousands of distinct CDR3 sequences; only one count was recorded for about 68% of them. 30% of the sample rests with the top ten.

A word on this clonotype: This clone's antigen is unknown. The CDR3 carries no conserved terminal phenylalanine or tryptophan, so it likely arises from a read error.

A total of 12 residues make up the CDR3, ends included. The DNA shown is the 36-base CDR3, in frame from base 1. From a lookup of the germline V gene (reference sequence), CDR1 and CDR2 are SGHAT and FQDESV. The sequence is built from TRBV11-1 and TRBJ2-1; 7 of the junction bases match TRBD1. The source is a woman aged 70-85 years with non-small cell lung cancer. Material: distant non-tumor lung tissue. The DNA sequence is as follows: TGTACCAGCAGCCCCGACAGGGCTGAGCAGTTCATC. Protein translation: CTSSPDRAEQFI.